Listed below are T cell receptor beta chains from one sample, sequenced in a study of T-cell reconstitution after alpha-beta-depleted transplantation in children. TCRdb recomputed calls from the PCR reads with MiXCR, one row per CDR3 protein. This sample has about half a million distinct CDR3 sequences; around 12% occur once, and the top ten carry over 5.5%. The specimen comprised PBMCs from the stem cell graft donor, sampled from the stem cell graft. All receptors come from a human donor who donated a stem cell graft to a child with combined immunodeficiency. Each CDR3 is given with its conserved first and last residue. A D gene is named only where the DNA matches it firmly. Where a row states a size, it is once, few, many or the class of an expanded clone; other rows omit it.

j_gene: TRBJ2-2; v_gene: TRBV11-2; d_gene: TRBD2; abundance: many; CDR3aa: CASSFGGGATGELFF; CDR3nt: TGTGCCAGCAGCTTCGGCGGGGGGGCGACCGGGGAGCTGTTTTTT
j_gene: TRBJ2-1; v_gene: TRBV10-3; d_gene: TRBD2; abundance: few; CDR3aa: CAISGTSGSRSYNEQFF; CDR3nt: TGTGCCATCAGTGGGACTAGCGGGAGCAGGTCCTACAATGAGCAGTTCTTC
j_gene: TRBJ1-2; v_gene: TRBV28; d_gene: .; abundance: many; CDR3aa: CASSLNFGRNYGYTF; CDR3nt: TGTGCCAGCAGTTTAAACTTTGGGAGAAATTATGGCTACACCTTC
j_gene: TRBJ2-3; v_gene: TRBV5-1; d_gene: .; abundance: few; CDR3aa: CASSLKRVPPTDTQYF; CDR3nt: TGCGCCAGCAGCTTAAAGCGAGTCCCACCCACAGATACGCAGTATTTT
j_gene: TRBJ2-7; v_gene: TRBV10-3; d_gene: .; abundance: many; CDR3aa: CAISEDSYEQYF; CDR3nt: TGTGCCATCAGTGAGGACAGCTACGAGCAGTACTTC
j_gene: TRBJ1-4; v_gene: TRBV3-1; d_gene: TRBD1; abundance: few; CDR3aa: CASSPRQGQKLFF; CDR3nt: TGTGCCAGCAGCCCACGACAGGGGCAAAAACTGTTTTTT
j_gene: TRBJ2-7; v_gene: TRBV5-1; d_gene: .; abundance: few; CDR3aa: CASSLAGTHNHEQYF; CDR3nt: TGCGCCAGCAGCTTGGCCGGGACTCACAACCACGAGCAGTACTTC
j_gene: TRBJ2-7; v_gene: TRBV12-3/TRBV12-4; d_gene: .; abundance: .; CDR3aa: CASIWGVSYEQYF; CDR3nt: TGTGCCAGCATATGGGGGGTCTCCTACGAGCAGTACTTC
j_gene: TRBJ1-3; v_gene: TRBV5-6; d_gene: .; abundance: few; CDR3aa: CASSFFSSGSGNTIYF; CDR3nt: TGTGCCAGCAGCTTTTTCAGTTCAGGGTCCGGAAACACCATATATTTT
j_gene: TRBJ2-1; v_gene: TRBV4-3; d_gene: TRBD1; abundance: few; CDR3aa: CASSQDGGQGITEQFF; CDR3nt: TGCGCCAGCAGCCAAGATGGGGGACAGGGTATAACGGAGCAGTTCTTC
j_gene: TRBJ2-7; v_gene: TRBV2; d_gene: .; abundance: few; CDR3aa: CASSQTRIGYEQYF; CDR3nt: TGTGCCAGCAGCCAAACTAGGATCGGCTACGAGCAGTACTTC
j_gene: TRBJ2-1; v_gene: TRBV28; d_gene: .; abundance: .; CDR3aa: CASSLLPSETEQFF; CDR3nt: TGTGCCAGCAGTTTATTGCCTAGCGAGACTGAGCAGTTCTTC
j_gene: TRBJ2-3; v_gene: TRBV21-1; d_gene: .; abundance: .; CDR3aa: CASSKTRDREVDTQYF; CDR3nt: TGTGCCAGCAGCAAAACCCGGGACAGGGAAGTAGATACGCAGTATTTT
j_gene: TRBJ2-7; v_gene: TRBV20-1; d_gene: .; abundance: few; CDR3aa: CSARVGPGYEQYF; CDR3nt: TGCAGTGCTAGAGTTGGTCCAGGGTACGAGCAGTACTTC
j_gene: TRBJ2-7; v_gene: TRBV12-3/TRBV12-4; d_gene: .; abundance: .; CDR3aa: CASSPGLRGGGEQYF; CDR3nt: TGTGCCAGCAGTCCTGGGCTACGGGGTGGGGGCGAGCAGTACTTC
j_gene: TRBJ2-5; v_gene: TRBV29-1; d_gene: TRBD1; abundance: .; CDR3aa: CSVSLADRGQETQYF; CDR3nt: TGCAGCGTTTCCCTTGCCGACAGGGGCCAAGAGACCCAGTACTTC
j_gene: TRBJ2-2; v_gene: TRBV30; d_gene: .; abundance: .; CDR3aa: CAWTTYTSPGELFF; CDR3nt: TGTGCCTGGACCACATACACTAGCCCCGGGGAGCTGTTTTTT
j_gene: TRBJ2-5; v_gene: TRBV12-3/TRBV12-4; d_gene: TRBD2; abundance: .; CDR3aa: CASSPDTTSAETQYF; CDR3nt: TGTGCCAGCAGCCCGGATACAACTAGCGCAGAGACCCAGTACTTC
j_gene: TRBJ2-7; v_gene: TRBV6-5; d_gene: .; abundance: many; CDR3aa: CASSYRLVSYEQYF; CDR3nt: TGTGCCAGCAGTTACCGACTAGTCTCCTACGAGCAGTACTTC
j_gene: TRBJ2-3; v_gene: TRBV10-2; d_gene: .; abundance: many; CDR3aa: CASSESEYGGIFVDTQYF; CDR3nt: TGCGCCAGCAGTGAGTCGGAGTACGGCGGGATATTTGTGGATACGCAGTATTTT
j_gene: TRBJ2-1; v_gene: TRBV24-1; d_gene: .; abundance: .; CDR3aa: CATSAQSGAYNEQFF; CDR3nt: TGTGCCACCAGTGCCCAGTCAGGCGCCTACAATGAGCAGTTCTTC
j_gene: TRBJ2-6; v_gene: TRBV30; d_gene: .; abundance: few; CDR3aa: CAWNRGVSGANVLTF; CDR3nt: TGTGCCTGGAACCGCGGGGTCTCTGGGGCCAACGTCCTGACTTTC
j_gene: TRBJ1-3; v_gene: TRBV5-1; d_gene: .; abundance: .; CDR3aa: CASGDTAGGNTIYF; CDR3nt: TGCGCCAGCGGGGACACTGCGGGAGGAAACACCATATATTTT
j_gene: TRBJ1-3; v_gene: TRBV6-1; d_gene: TRBD1; abundance: many; CDR3aa: CASIGTGARNTIYF; CDR3nt: TGTGCCAGCATCGGGACAGGAGCTCGAAACACCATATATTTT
j_gene: TRBJ2-7; v_gene: TRBV20-1; d_gene: .; abundance: many; CDR3aa: CSADTGGGYEQYF; CDR3nt: TGCAGTGCGGATACAGGGGGAGGGTACGAGCAGTACTTC
j_gene: TRBJ2-1; v_gene: TRBV27; d_gene: .; abundance: many; CDR3aa: CASSLTEVPYNEQFF; CDR3nt: TGTGCCAGCAGTTTAACCGAGGTTCCCTACAATGAGCAGTTCTTC
j_gene: TRBJ2-5; v_gene: TRBV6-5; d_gene: TRBD2; abundance: many; CDR3aa: CASSPQRGISGRFETQYF; CDR3nt: TGTGCCAGCAGTCCGCAGCGAGGGATTAGCGGGAGGTTTGAGACCCAGTACTTC
j_gene: TRBJ2-5; v_gene: TRBV29-1; d_gene: .; abundance: .; CDR3aa: CSVTSLAGLETQYF; CDR3nt: TGCAGCGTCACCTCACTAGCCGGGTTGGAGACCCAGTACTTC
j_gene: TRBJ2-7; v_gene: TRBV5-1; d_gene: .; abundance: .; CDR3aa: CASRDPQGMEQYF; CDR3nt: TGCGCCAGCAGGGACCCCCAGGGAATGGAGCAGTACTTC